This TCR beta chain comes out of a study of OX40 agonist ivuxolimab in advanced cancers. As for the study in general: Ivuxolimab is an agonistic anti-OX40 (CD134) antibody, and patients were treated with it.

CDR3 length: 21 amino acids. CDR1 and CDR2 (germline): LNHDA, SQIVND (reference sequence). Trimming cost V 4 bases and J 4 bases; bases outside gene matches: 26. Comments on this clone: What it recognizes is unknown.

Study-wide findings and caveats: It was not determined which antigens were specifically recognized by the peripheral T cells that had undergone clonal expansion. Both blood CD4+ and CD8+ T cells showed clonal growth by week 6 at 0.1 to 3.0 mg/kg.

Using immunoSEQ multiplex PCR, the repertoire was profiled, and TCRdb retains in-frame clones only, with some absent. Counted here are 45,000 or so clones, approximately 91% occurring once; the ten biggest clones make up around a fifth. The receptor comes from an adult with an advanced solid tumor such as melanoma, head and neck, liver or kidney cancer. The V and J genes are TRBV19 and TRBJ1-1, with 8 positions matching TRBD1. The sequencing here drew on CD4+ or CD8+ T cells sorted from blood, taken in a trial of the OX40 agonist ivuxolimab. CDR3 DNA sequence: TGTGCCAGTAGTACTATCTCCGGGACAGGCCCCGAGTCATCCTGGGGCACTGAAGCTTTCTTT. This translates into CASSTISGTGPESSWGTEAFF.